This TCR beta chain is drawn from a study of early T cells in non-severe SARS-CoV-2 infection. Study conclusions and caveats: The VDJdb matching leaned toward anti-spike CD8 responses and overlooked private and CD4 specificities.

This clonotype was seen repeatedly, ten times or more. Its target is unknown. This CDR3 has 15 residues. Germline loops: CDR1 SNHLY, CDR2 FYNNEI. With 8 bases clipped from V and 1 base from J, the junction kept 7 bases outside the gene matches. cDNA molecules, individually, were tagged with unique molecular identifiers. TCRdb reprocessed the 5' RACE reads via MiXCR and lists one record per CDR3 protein. The repertoire holds tens of thousands of distinct CDR3 sequences, with roughly an eighth as singletons. The specimen sequenced was whole blood. The sequence was obtained from an adult who was a healthcare worker with PCR-confirmed SARS-CoV-2 infection or an uninfected control (not recorded which). The chain employs TRBV2 and TRBJ2-3; TRBD1 matches at 9 bases. The CDR3 is CASGDRVIGTDTQYF. CDR3 DNA: TGTGCCAGCGGGGACAGGGTCATCGGCACAGATACGCAGTATTTT. The full variable domain, in which reference TRBV2 and TRBJ2-3 provide the parts outside the CDR3, is EPEVTQTPSHQVTQMGQEVILRCVPISNHLYFYWYRQILGQKVEFLVSFYNNEISEKSEIFDDQFSVERPDGSNFTLKIRSTKLEDSAMYFCASGDRVIGTDTQYFGPGTRLTVL.